One sample yielded the 13 T cell receptor beta chains listed below, sequenced in a study of T cell responses to AZD1222 COVID-19 vaccine. TCRdb keeps only in-frame clones here, not all; method: immunoSEQ multiplex PCR. The sample shows 150,000 to 200,000 clones, approximately 94% of them seen only once. The sequencing used peripheral blood, collected 28 days after the second AZD1222 dose. The receptors shown here come from an adult who received the AZD1222 COVID-19 vaccine.

The genes are TRBV6-5 and TRBJ2-7; TRBD1 aligns across 8 bases. The CDR3 is 13 residues long. V trimming: 2 bases; J trimming: 6 bases; junction bases outside the gene matches: 3. Per the germline V gene, CDR1 is MNHEY and CDR2 is SVGAGI. CDR3 sequence (DNA): TGTGCCAGCAGTTACAATACAGGGGGCGAGCAGTACTTC. Residues: CASSYNTGGEQYF.

This clone was seen once. This chain joins TRBV6-2 or TRBV6-3 and TRBJ2-7, with a possible D match to TRBD1 (5 bases). Trimming left V 5 bases short and J 0 bases short, with 11 bases between. Germline V lookup: CDR1 MNHEY, CDR2 SVGEGT. The CDR3 totals 14 residues. The CDR3 nucleotides are TGTGCCAGCAGTCAGGGTTGGAGCTCCTACGAGCAGTACTTC. Amino acids: CASSQGWSSYEQYF.

The V gene is TRBV19, the J gene TRBJ1-5; 7 bases are shared with TRBD1. The V gene end was trimmed by 7 bases and the J gene end by 9 bases; junction bases not matched to a gene: 6. The germline CDR1 and CDR2 sequences are LNHDA and SQIVND (reference sequence). The CDR3 has 12 residues. CDR3 in DNA: TGTGCCAGTAACGACAGGGAGGGGCCCCAGCATTTT. Its protein is CASNDREGPQHF. Full variable domain (outside the CDR3, taken from reference TRBV19 and TRBJ1-5): DGGITQSPKYLFRKEGQNVTLSCEQNLNHDAMYWYRQDPGQGLRLIYYSQIVNDFQKGDIAEGYSVSREKKESFPLTVTSAQKNPTAFYLCASNDREGPQHFGDGTRLSIL.

The chain employs TRBV29-1 and TRBJ2-2; D remains unclear. Trimming shortened V by 3 bases and J by 0 bases, and 17 bases separated the two germline ends. Germline lookup yields CDR1 SQVTM and CDR2 ANQGSEA. This CDR3 has 17 amino acids. DNA of the CDR3: TGCAGCGTTGAGTTTAAGGGATATTCTTCGAACACCGGGGAGCTGTTTTTT. Amino acid sequence: CSVEFKGYSSNTGELFF.

This clone was observed a single time. This chain joins TRBV29-1 and TRBJ2-3, with D tentatively TRBD1 (6 bases). The germline V gene has CDR1 SQVTM and CDR2 ANQGSEA. Deletions cut 3 bases from V and 5 bases from J, with 9 bases between. The CDR3 loop spans 12 amino acids. The CDR3 nucleotides read TGCAGCGTTGACAGGGGCGGAGATACGCAGTATTTT. Amino acid sequence: CSVDRGGDTQYF.

The gene calls are TRBV4-1 and TRBJ1-6; D gene uncertain. Germline CDR1 MGHRA, CDR2 YSYEKL. The CDR3 consists of 16 residues. Trimming removed 1 base from V and 8 bases from J, with 15 bases in between. The CDR3 loop reads CASSQGGPYLYSPLHF. The CDR3 DNA sequence: TGCGCCAGCAGCCAAGGTGGACCTTATTTGTATTCACCCCTCCACTTT.

The chain combines TRBV7-9 with TRBJ1-1; D is ambiguous. Per the germline V gene, CDR1 is SEHNR and CDR2 is FQNEAQ (reference sequence). The CDR3 has 13 amino acids. Trimming stripped 3 bases from V and 7 bases from J, with 12 bases between. The DNA of the CDR3 is TGTGCCAGCAGCTTCAGTCAGACTGGTGAAGCTTTCTTT. Protein product: CASSFSQTGEAFF.

This chain uses TRBV12-3 or TRBV12-4 with TRBJ1-1; D gene ambiguous. Trimming removed 6 bases at V and 2 bases at J, with 7 bases between. The CDR3 is 12 amino acids. The DNA for the CDR3 is TGTGCCAGCAGCCGACAAAACACTGAAGCTTTCTTT. It is translated as CASSRQNTEAFF.

The rearrangement uses TRBV7-3 and TRBJ2-1, with unresolved D. The CDR3 runs 15 residues. Germline assignment: CDR1 SGHTA and CDR2 FQGTGA. V shed 5 bases and J shed 0 bases, with 11 bases lying between them. In nucleotides, the CDR3 is TGTGCCAGCAGCCCAAGTGGATACTCCTACAATGAGCAGTTCTTC. Its protein is CASSPSGYSYNEQFF.

The V call is TRBV5-4, the J call TRBJ1-3; 8 bases fit TRBD1. Trimming at V came to 0 bases and at J to 4 bases, leaving 3 bases not matched to a gene. The CDR3 totals 15 residues. The germline V gene has CDR1 SGHNT and CDR2 YYREEE (reference sequence). CDR3 amino acids: CASSLGTGTGNTIYF. For the CDR3, the DNA is TGTGCCAGCAGCTTGGGGACAGGGACCGGAAACACCATATATTTT.

The CDR3 sequence: CSASRLAGNEQFF. The CDR3, as DNA: TGCAGTGCCAGTAGGCTAGCGGGCAATGAGCAGTTCTTC. The genes are TRBV20-1 and TRBJ2-1, with 8 bases lining up with TRBD2. The CDR3 is 13 residues long. Trimming took 6 bases from V and 6 from J; bases not matched to a gene: 7. CDR1 and CDR2 (germline): DFQATT, SNEGSKA (reference sequence).

This clone was recorded a few times. The chain uses TRBV6-6 and TRBJ1-2, with no clear D. Germline CDR1 reads MNHNY; CDR2 reads SVGAGI (reference sequence). There are 13 residues in the CDR3. V lost 8 bases to trimming and J lost 4 bases, with 14 bases between them. The CDR3 is CASAPGGGYGYTF. CDR3 DNA sequence: TGTGCCAGCGCGCCGGGAGGAGGCTATGGCTACACCTTC.

This clone occurred once. CDR3 nucleotide sequence: TGTGCCAGCAGCTACGGACTAGCGGGACCCAATGAGCAGTTCTTC. This translates into CASSYGLAGPNEQFF. The V and J genes are TRBV7-3 and TRBJ2-1, with 12 bases that match TRBD2. CDR1 and CDR2 (germline): SGHTA, FQGTGA. V was pared by 4 bases and J by 6 bases, with 4 bases of the junction left unmatched. The CDR3 spans 15 residues.